These 10 T cell receptor beta chains came from one sample sequenced in a study of T cell repertoires in cytomegalovirus infection. Each CDR3 protein gets one entry after TCRdb re-called the reads with MiXCR. The table has about 830,000 distinct CDR3 sequences, 32% seen once. What these receptors recognize is not known. The sequencing used cultured CD8+ T cells from PBMCs, collected from culture after CMV antigen stimulation. These receptor sequences come from a human donor in good health (CMV status not recorded). Some clones in this sample may be carry-over from other donors' samples.

The chain links TRBV20-1 to TRBJ1-3, with TRBD1 identical over 8 bases. CDR1 and CDR2 from the germline V gene are DFQATT and SNEGSKA (reference sequence). The CDR3 spans 16 residues. The ends lost 6 bases at V and 3 bases at J; junction bases unmatched: 13. The CDR3: CSARGTGGSNGNTIYF. CDR3 sequence (DNA): TGCAGTGCGCGGGGTACAGGGGGTTCGAATGGAAACACCATATATTTT.

This clonotype was picked up a small number of times. The rearrangement joins TRBV7-6 to TRBJ1-2, with D hard to call. The V gene's germline CDR1 is SGHVS and CDR2 FNYEAQ. This CDR3 region has 21 residues. Trimming took off 1 base at V and 0 bases at J, with 27 bases between the two ends. CDR3: CASSLGVRGAILSLPNYGYTF. The CDR3 DNA reads as TGTGCCAGCAGCTTAGGGGTTCGGGGAGCGATCCTCAGTTTGCCTAACTATGGCTACACCTTC.

This clonotype was seen a few times. V usage is TRBV7-9 and J usage is TRBJ1-5; 11 nucleotides align to TRBD1. In germline, CDR1 is SEHNR, CDR2 FQNEAQ (reference sequence). V lost 5 bases, J lost 0 bases, and 3 bases stayed unmatched. CDR3 size: 16 residues. Here the CDR3 reads CASSPGTGGSNQPQHF. Here the CDR3 DNA reads TGTGCCAGCAGCCCAGGGACAGGGGGTAGCAATCAGCCCCAGCATTTT.

The V and J genes are TRBV7-6 and TRBJ2-5; D is ambiguous. This CDR3 has 16 amino acids. Between the trimmed V and J ends, which lost 1 base and 1 base, there was a span of 13 bases. In germline, CDR1 is SGHVS, CDR2 FNYEAQ. DNA of the CDR3: TGTGCCAGCAGCTTAGAGGGTAGACCATTCCAAGAGACCCAGTACTTC. The encoded protein is CASSLEGRPFQETQYF.

There are a few counts of this clonotype. The V call is TRBV7-9, the J call TRBJ2-1; TRBD2 matches 10 bases. The V segment lost 6 bases and the J segment 6 bases; nucleotides outside the gene matches: 5. Germline V gene sequence: CDR1 SEHNR, CDR2 FQNEAQ (reference sequence). There are 14 residues in the CDR3. The CDR3 is CASRSGGALNEQFF. DNA of the CDR3: TGTGCCAGCAGAAGCGGGGGGGCCCTCAATGAGCAGTTCTTC.

This clonotype was picked up a small number of times. The genes are TRBV6-6 and TRBJ1-2; D possibly corresponds to TRBD1 (5 bases). CDR3 length: 14 residues. The V end lost 6 bases, the J end lost 2 bases, and 13 bases lay between the germline ends. Germline assignment: CDR1 MNHNY and CDR2 SVGAGI (reference sequence). CDR3: CASSHRGGNYGYTF. The CDR3 DNA follows: TGTGCCAGCAGCCACCGGGGGGGAAACTATGGCTACACCTTC.

The chain links TRBV2 to TRBJ2-2, with D maybe TRBD1 (6 bases). The V and J ends lost 6 bases and 6 bases respectively, with 14 bases between them. CDR3 size: 14 residues. The V gene's germline CDR1 is SNHLY and CDR2 FYNNEI. CDR3 nucleotide sequence: TGTGCCAGCAGCACTTTACAGGGAGCCGGGGAGCTGTTTTTT. Translation: CASSTLQGAGELFF.

This clonotype was observed a few times. The chain uses TRBV12-3 or TRBV12-4 and TRBJ2-7, with D hard to call. V was shortened by 5 bases and J by 7 bases, with 18 bases between the two germline ends. This CDR3 comprises 14 residues. The CDR3 sequence is CASSPMAMPGEQYF. For the CDR3, the DNA is TGTGCCAGCAGTCCGATGGCCATGCCGGGTGAGCAGTACTTC.

The V call is TRBV5-6, the J call TRBJ2-7, with D possibly called TRBD1 or TRBD2 (5 bases each). Trimming removed 5 bases at V and 6 bases at J, with 15 bases between. This CDR3 spans 13 amino acids. CDR1 and CDR2 from the germline V gene are SGHDT and YYEEEE. CDR3 sequence: CASSHGTSSEQYV. The CDR3 DNA sequence: TGTGCCAGCAGTCACGGGACGTCGTCCGAGCAGTACGTC.

This clonotype was observed many times. The chain has TRBV7-3 and TRBJ2-2; 14 bases line up with TRBD2. Germline-derived CDR1 and CDR2 are SGHTA and FQGTGA. V dropped 6 bases and J dropped 4; count of bases not matched to a gene: 7. The CDR3 is made up of 17 amino acids. The DNA of the CDR3 is TGTGCCAGCAGTTCGGGACTAGCGGGGGTAGGCACCGGGGAGCTGTTTTTT. Its translation: CASSSGLAGVGTGELFF.